The entry below gives a single TCR beta chain sequence along with its context. As yet, its antigen is unknown. The template was RNA from unsorted bulk tissue. This entry is derived from a study of tumor and adjacent non-tumor tissue in lung cancer. Looking at the study overall: Each sample yielded 3.9 million or so productive TCRbeta reads on average.

The CDR3 runs 16 residues. Germline CDR1 reads SGHAT; CDR2 reads FQDESV (reference sequence). Whole-study results and caveats: Normal lung showed higher cumulative top 100 clone frequency than tumor. Shorter survival was associated with higher TCR diversity in tumors.

A modified ARM-PCR protocol with three rounds of nested PCR amplified TCRbeta. TCRdb recomputed calls from the multiplex PCR reads with MiXCR, one row per CDR3 protein. The sample shows around 86,000 distinct CDR3 sequences, roughly 72% of them seen only once. The chain uses TRBV11-1 and TRBJ1-4; D is perhaps TRBD1 (6 bases). The sequence derives from a woman between 35 and 50 years old with non-small cell lung cancer. Sequencing was carried out using lung tumor tissue. CDR3 in amino acids: CLSSLDYETGSEKLFF. DNA of the CDR3: TGTCTCAGCAGCTTAGACTACGAGACAGGATCCGAAAAACTGTTTTTT.